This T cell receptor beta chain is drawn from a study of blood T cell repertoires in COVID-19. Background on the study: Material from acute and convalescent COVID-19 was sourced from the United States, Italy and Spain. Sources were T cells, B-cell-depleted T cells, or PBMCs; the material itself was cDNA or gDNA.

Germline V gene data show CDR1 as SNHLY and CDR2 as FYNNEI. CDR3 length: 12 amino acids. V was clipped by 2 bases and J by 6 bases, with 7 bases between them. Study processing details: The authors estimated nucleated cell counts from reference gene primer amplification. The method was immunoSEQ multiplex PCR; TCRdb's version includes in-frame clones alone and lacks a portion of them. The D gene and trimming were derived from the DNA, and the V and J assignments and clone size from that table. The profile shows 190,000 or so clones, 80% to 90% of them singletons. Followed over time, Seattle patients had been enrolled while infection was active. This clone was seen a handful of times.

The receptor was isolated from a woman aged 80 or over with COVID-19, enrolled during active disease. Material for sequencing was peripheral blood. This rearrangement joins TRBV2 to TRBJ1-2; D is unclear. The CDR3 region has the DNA TGTGCCAGCAGTGAATCCGGGGATGGCTACACCTTC. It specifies CASSESGDGYTF.